One sample yielded the 14 T cell receptor beta chains listed below, sequenced in a study of CD8+ T cells in alopecia areata listed by TCRdb under 2018. Preparation of the library involved the immunoSEQ multiplex PCR assay. For TCR sequencing, RNA was extracted from every sample and reverse transcribed into cDNA to serve as template. As stored in TCRdb, this immuneACCESS dataset retains in-frame rearrangements with V and J assigned. A fraction of the clones does not appear; measured against another copy, unresolved V genes explain less than half of the discrepancy, and the remainder lacks a known reason. The sample includes 120,000 or so clones, with less than 50% observed a single time. 10% to 13% of the sample lies in the top ten. The source material was NKG2D-low CD8+ T cells sorted from blood. The cell subset or site label, as the study defines it: sorted CD8+ NKG2D-low blood T cells. Source of these receptors: a human donor with alopecia areata.

This chain joins TRBV29-1 and TRBJ1-2; 8 bases align to TRBD1. Trimming at V came to 7 bases and at J to 5 bases, leaving 6 bases not matched to a gene. The germline gives CDR1 SQVTM, CDR2 ANQGSEA. The CDR3 runs 12 residues. The CDR3 bases are TGCAGCGCTAAGGACAGGGTTTATGGCTACACCTTC. Translating gives CSAKDRVYGYTF.

The chain joins TRBV4-3 to TRBJ2-1, with no clear D. V lost 0 bases and J lost 0, with 12 bases in between. The CDR3 is 17 amino acids. Germline assignment: CDR1 LGHNA and CDR2 YSLEER. The CDR3 sequence: CASSQEDPSSSYNEQFF. CDR3 in DNA: TGCGCCAGCAGCCAAGAGGATCCGTCGAGCTCCTACAATGAGCAGTTCTTC.

J is TRBJ2-3 and V is TRBV7-3; 7 nucleotides align to TRBD2. The CDR3 sequence is 14 residues long. CDR1 and CDR2 from the germline V gene are SGHTA and FQGTGA. Trimming at V came to 4 bases and at J to 4 bases, leaving 5 bases not matched to a gene. The CDR3 loop is CASSSLASADTQYF. In DNA form, the CDR3 reads TGTGCCAGCAGCTCACTAGCGTCGGCAGATACGCAGTATTTT.

V is TRBV5-1 and J is TRBJ2-7, with D perhaps TRBD1 (6 bases). V shed 0 bases and J shed 0 bases, with 7 bases lying between them. The germline V gene encodes CDR1 SGHRS and CDR2 YFSETQ. This CDR3 is 14 amino acids long. The CDR3 nucleotides read TGCGCCAGCAGCTTGGGACAGGACTCCTACGAGCAGTACTTC. Protein: CASSLGQDSYEQYF.

The CDR3 protein is CSADEDTQYF. CDR3 in DNA: TGCAGTGCGGACGAAGATACGCAGTATTTT. The V gene is TRBV20-1, the J gene TRBJ2-3; no definite D call. Germline V gene sequence: CDR1 DFQATT, CDR2 SNEGSKA (reference sequence). Trimming shortened V by 6 bases and J by 5 bases, and 6 bases separated the two germline ends. This CDR3 is built from 10 residues.

This chain uses TRBV5-6 with TRBJ2-4; D unclear. CDR3 size: 13 residues. Trimming removed 0 bases at V and 9 bases at J, with 10 bases between. CDR1 and CDR2 from the germline V gene are SGHDT and YYEEEE. Written as DNA, the CDR3 is TGTGCCAGCAGCTTGGGAAATACGGGCATTCAGTACTTC. Amino acid sequence: CASSLGNTGIQYF.

The J gene is TRBJ1-4, the V gene TRBV2; D is possibly TRBD1 (5 bases). The CDR3 loop spans 15 amino acids. The V end lost 7 bases, the J end lost 1 base, and 13 bases lay between the germline ends. CDR1 SNHLY and CDR2 FYNNEI come from the germline V gene. The CDR3, as DNA: TGTGCCAGCAACATGGCCAGGGAAACTAATGAAAAACTGTTTTTT. This sequence encodes CASNMARETNEKLFF.

The chain couples TRBV30 to TRBJ2-1; 8 nucleotides match TRBD1. Germline trimming cut 5 bases from V and 3 bases from J; bases unmatched to any gene: 3. The CDR3 is 13 residues long. Germline V gene lookup returns CDR1 GTSNPN and CDR2 SVGIG (reference sequence). CDR3 sequence: CAWSGTGYNEQFF. In DNA form, the CDR3 reads TGTGCCTGGTCCGGGACAGGCTACAATGAGCAGTTCTTC.

A word on this clone: Different DNA sequences within this sample yield the same CDR3. This chain joins TRBV29-1 and TRBJ1-1; D unresolved. V was clipped by 4 bases and J by 4 bases, with 7 bases between them. CDR3 size: 11 residues. Germline V lookup: CDR1 SQVTM, CDR2 ANQGSEA. In nucleotides, the CDR3 is TGCAGCGTTGGGGGAGGCACTGAAGCTTTCTTT. Protein: CSVGGGTEAFF.

The chain is built from TRBV27 and TRBJ1-2, with D maybe TRBD1 (6 bases). Germline V gene lookup returns CDR1 MNHEY and CDR2 SMNVEV (reference sequence). The CDR3 has 15 amino acids. Trimming left V 5 bases short and J 3 bases short, with 16 bases between. CDR3 coding DNA: TGTGCCAGCAGTCCCGCGGACAGCTCCTACTATGGCTACACCTTC. Protein sequence: CASSPADSSYYGYTF.

This clone was picked up a small number of times. The chain couples TRBV30 to TRBJ2-1; D is unresolved. The germline CDR1 and CDR2 sequences are GTSNPN and SVGIG (reference sequence). V was cut by 1 base and J by 6 bases, with 4 bases left in between. The CDR3 extends over 11 amino acids. The CDR3 region is CAWSEPNEQFF. The CDR3 DNA follows: TGTGCCTGGAGTGAACCCAATGAGCAGTTCTTC.

The V gene is TRBV2, the J gene TRBJ2-5, with D unresolved. Germline CDR1 SNHLY, CDR2 FYNNEI. Trimming stripped 6 bases from V and 2 bases from J, with 7 bases between. This CDR3 has 12 residues. CDR3 sequence (DNA): TGTGCCAGCAGACCCATACAAGAGACCCAGTACTTC. Translated, it gives CASRPIQETQYF.

The chain carries TRBV29-1 and TRBJ2-5; 7 nucleotides line up with TRBD1. Germline V gene sequence: CDR1 SQVTM, CDR2 ANQGSEA. This CDR3 region has 13 residues. Unmatched junction bases numbered 1, after V lost 3 bases and J lost 0 bases. As DNA, the CDR3 is TGCAGCGTTGAGCAGGGGGACCAAGAGACCCAGTACTTC. It specifies CSVEQGDQETQYF.

This chain links TRBV7-2 with TRBJ2-1, with TRBD2 as a possible D gene (6 bases). Trimming stripped 3 bases from V and 3 bases from J, with 12 bases between. There are 15 residues in the CDR3. The V gene's germline CDR1 is SGHTA and CDR2 FQGNSA. The CDR3 sequence: CASSLSGTFYNEQFF. The CDR3 DNA sequence: TGTGCCAGCAGCTTGTCCGGGACTTTCTACAATGAGCAGTTCTTC.